This passage covers 32 T cell receptor beta chains from one sample sequenced in a study of T cells in Graves' hyperthyroidism and ophthalmopathy. It was RNA transcripts that yielded the amplified TCR beta CDR3 regions. Carried out on the TCR CDR3, a first-round RT-PCR used the HTBI primer set. TCRdb processed the multiplex PCR reads anew with MiXCR; each CDR3 protein has one entry. This sample has under 400,000 distinct CDR3 sequences, with around 18% found just once. Material for sequencing was blood. The receptors shown here come from a woman between 40 and 50 years old with Graves' ophthalmopathy.

This sequence joins TRBV20-1 and TRBJ1-2; TRBD1 is a possible D gene (5 bases). The CDR3 contains 12 residues. CDR1 is DFQATT and CDR2 is SNEGSKA in the germline V gene (reference sequence). V lost 3 bases to trimming and J lost 5 bases, with 10 bases between them. This CDR3 reads CSASPGKYGYTF. DNA for the CDR3: TGCAGTGCTAGTCCAGGGAAATATGGCTACACCTTC.

The table lists this clonotype with many counts. V and J are TRBV28 and TRBJ2-7; 7 nucleotides agree with TRBD1. Germline CDR1 MDHEN, CDR2 SYDVKM. The CDR3 extends over 15 amino acids. V shed 6 bases, J shed 3 bases, and the junction held 11 bases outside the gene matches. The CDR3 nucleotides are TGTGCCAGCAGGACTCTAGACAGGGCAATCTACGAGCAGTACTTC. Protein sequence: CASRTLDRAIYEQYF.

This clonotype was picked up many times. The chain combines TRBV10-2 with TRBJ1-1; the D gene is possibly TRBD1 (5 bases). CDR1 WSHSY and CDR2 SAAADI come from the germline V gene. V lost 3 bases and J lost 3, with 11 bases in between. CDR3 size: 14 residues. CDR3 sequence (DNA): TGCGCCAGCAGTGACCGAAAGGGGTACACTGAAGCTTTCTTT. Amino acids: CASSDRKGYTEAFF.

This clonotype has ten or more counts. A clone one base away is much larger, so this may be a read error. The chain combines TRBV28 with TRBJ1-1; no reliable D call. The V end was cut by 0 bases, the J end by 1 base, with 15 bases between. Germline CDR1 reads MDHEN; CDR2 reads SYDVKM. The CDR3 is 17 residues long. The CDR3, as DNA: TGTGCCAGCAGTTTATGGGAAGAAAGAATGAAGAACACTGAAGCTTTCTTT. This gives the protein CASSLWEERMKNTEAFF.

Many counts were recorded for this clonotype. The J gene is TRBJ2-3, the V gene TRBV5-1; the D is unclear. This CDR3 region has 15 residues. CDR1 and CDR2 (germline): SGHRS, YFSETQ. Trimming removed 0 bases at V and 2 bases at J, with 10 bases between. The CDR3 nucleotides are TGCGCCAGCAGCTTGGTCGGCGTCCCCACAGATACGCAGTATTTT. This encodes CASSLVGVPTDTQYF.

The chain is built from TRBV15 and TRBJ2-7, with 8 bases identical to TRBD1. The CDR3 has 14 amino acids. Germline V lookup: CDR1 LNHNV, CDR2 YYDKDF (reference sequence). The V segment lost 2 bases and the J segment 6 bases; nucleotides outside the gene matches: 6. The chain's CDR3 is CATSRQLTGAEQYF. CDR3 in DNA: TGTGCCACCAGCAGACAACTGACAGGGGCCGAGCAGTACTTC.

This clonotype was observed at least ten times. The chain is built from TRBV12-5 and TRBJ2-5; 11 bases fit TRBD2. The CDR3 has 18 residues. CDR1 and CDR2 (germline): LGHNT, FRNRAP. With 1 base clipped from V and 2 bases from J, the junction kept 9 bases outside the gene matches. This CDR3 reads CASGLARGRLAGQETQYF. DNA for the CDR3: TGTGCTAGTGGTTTGGCTAGGGGGAGACTAGCGGGACAAGAGACCCAGTACTTC.

This clonotype showed up just once. The chain has TRBV6-1 and TRBJ2-7; a possible D gene is TRBD2 (6 bases). Germline CDR1 MNHNS, CDR2 SASEGT. The CDR3 has 13 residues. Trimming shortened V by 11 bases and J by 0 bases, and 14 bases separated the two germline ends. The DNA of the CDR3 is TGTGCCGTGCCGGGACTTCACTCCTACGAGCAGTACTTC. Translating gives CAVPGLHSYEQYF.

This clonotype was counted at least ten times. V gene TRBV28 combines with J gene TRBJ2-7, with TRBD1 identical over 8 bases. The CDR3 is made up of 16 amino acids. V shed 4 bases and J 0 bases; nucleotides not matched to a gene: 8. Germline CDR1 reads MDHEN; CDR2 reads SYDVKM. CDR3 protein: CASSSTGDPSSYEQYF. CDR3 bases: TGTGCCAGCAGTTCGACAGGGGACCCCAGCTCCTACGAGCAGTACTTC.

This clonotype was picked up many times. This rearrangement joins TRBV24-1 to TRBJ2-5; D may correspond to TRBD1 or TRBD2 (6 bases each). The CDR3 sequence is 15 residues long. CDR1 is KGHDR, CDR2 SFDVKD, per germline. Trimming left V 3 bases short and J 5 bases short, with 15 bases between. The CDR3 DNA sequence: TGTGCCACCAGTGATCGAATACCGGGGGCGGAGACCCAGTACTTC. Protein: CATSDRIPGAETQYF.

This clonotype was counted at least ten times. The chain has TRBV28 and TRBJ1-5, with 7 bases lining up with TRBD1. Germline values: CDR1 MDHEN, CDR2 SYDVKM. This CDR3 region has 17 residues. The trim removed 2 bases at V and 0 bases at J, leaving 7 bases unmatched. As DNA, the CDR3 is TGTGCCAGCAGTTTAGACAGGGAGGGGCATAGCAATCAGCCCCAGCATTTT. Translating it yields CASSLDREGHSNQPQHF.

This clonotype was seen at least ten times. V is TRBV28 and J is TRBJ2-2; D is ambiguous. Germline V CDR1 and CDR2: MDHEN, SYDVKM. Trimming took 5 bases from V and 3 from J, leaving 10 bases between them. The CDR3 sequence is 14 residues long. CDR3 residues: CASSGATYTGELFF. The CDR3 DNA follows: TGTGCCAGCAGTGGAGCTACCTACACCGGGGAGCTGTTTTTT. Drawing the rest from reference TRBV28 and TRBJ2-2, the complete variable domain is DVKVTQSSRYLVKRTGEKVFLECVQDMDHENMFWYRQDPGLGLRLIYFSYDVKMKEKGDIPEGYSVSREKKERFSLILESASTNQTSMYLCASSGATYTGELFFGEGSRLTVL.

Comment on this clonotype: At one end the junction does not follow the germline gene, possibly because of a read error. The CDR3 reads CASSYLSGRYEQCF. The CDR3, as DNA: TGTGCCAGCAGTTACTTGTCCGGGAGATACGAGCAGTGCTTC. The chain employs TRBV6-2 or TRBV6-3 and TRBJ2-7; D may be TRBD2 (6 bases). The germline CDR1 and CDR2 sequences are MNHEY and SVGEGT. The length of the CDR3 is 14 residues.

This clonotype appeared many times. The rearrangement uses TRBV19 and TRBJ2-5, with 10 positions matching TRBD2. The CDR3 covers 18 residues. Germline assignment: CDR1 LNHDA and CDR2 SQIVND (reference sequence). Trimming at V came to 8 bases and at J to 0 bases, leaving 15 bases not matched to a gene. CDR3 sequence reads: CASSRRQAGGSYQETQYF. The CDR3 bases are TGTGCCAGTTCCCGCAGGCAAGCGGGAGGGTCGTACCAAGAGACCCAGTACTTC.

This clonotype was seen many times. The chain carries TRBV6-1 and TRBJ1-5; TRBD1 is a possible D gene (5 bases). The CDR3 has 18 residues. The V gene's germline CDR1 is MNHNS and CDR2 SASEGT. V lost 3 bases and J lost 0, with 18 bases in between. CDR3 sequence (DNA): TGTGCCAGCAGTGAGTTCCCATGGACGGGGCATAGCAATCAGCCCCAGCATTTT. This gives the protein CASSEFPWTGHSNQPQHF.

The chain carries TRBV30 and TRBJ2-2, with a possible D match to TRBD2 (6 bases). The CDR3 spans 12 residues. Trimming took off 4 bases at V and 7 bases at J, with 10 bases between the two ends. In germline, CDR1 is GTSNPN, CDR2 SVGIG (reference sequence). The CDR3 region is CAWNMGGGELFF. CDR3 nucleotide sequence: TGTGCCTGGAATATGGGGGGCGGGGAGCTGTTTTTT.

This clonotype was seen a few times. A read error is possible here, since a much larger clone lies one base away. A read error is likely, as this CDR3 ends without the conserved phenylalanine or tryptophan. The chain joins TRBV5-1 to TRBJ1-1, with D maybe TRBD1 (5 bases). Germline V gene sequence: CDR1 SGHRS, CDR2 YFSETQ. The CDR3 has 13 residues. The V gene lost 1 base and the J gene lost 4 bases, with 8 bases spanning the gap. CDR3 sequence reads: CASSLPGGTEAFI. DNA of the CDR3: TGCGCCAGCAGCTTGCCGGGGGGCACTGAAGCTTTCATT.

The CDR3 nucleotides are TGCGCCAGCAGCCCGACAGAAGTAAACTATGGCTACACCTTC. It specifies CASSPTEVNYGYTF. This chain links TRBV5-1 with TRBJ1-2, with D possibly TRBD1 on 5 matching bases. Germline loops: CDR1 SGHRS, CDR2 YFSETQ. The V end lost 4 bases, the J end lost 2 bases, and 12 bases lay between the germline ends. The CDR3 has 14 residues.

In its sample, this clonotype was seen many times. The chain combines TRBV4-1 with TRBJ2-2; D might be TRBD1 (7 bases). The CDR3 extends over 17 amino acids. Trimming took off 1 base at V and 9 bases at J, with 21 bases between the two ends. Germline V lookup: CDR1 MGHRA, CDR2 YSYEKL. CDR3 region: CASSQVGGQNFRRELFF. Written as DNA, the CDR3 is TGCGCCAGCAGCCAAGTGGGGGGACAGAATTTTAGGAGGGAGCTGTTTTTT.

The V and J genes are TRBV20-1 and TRBJ1-1; no reliable D call. The CDR3 totals 15 residues. The germline V gene has CDR1 DFQATT and CDR2 SNEGSKA (reference sequence). V was trimmed by 0 bases and J by 1 base, leaving 12 bases between them. The CDR3, as DNA: TGCAGTGCTAGAGAGTCCGGGGATCCGAACACTGAAGCTTTCTTT. This translates into CSARESGDPNTEAFF.

J is TRBJ2-7 and V is TRBV6-2 or TRBV6-3; TRBD2 aligns across 7 bases. From germline, CDR1 is MNHEY and CDR2 SVGEGT. The length of the CDR3 is 14 residues. J was trimmed by 3 bases and V by 6 bases; bases with no gene match: 8. As DNA, the CDR3 is TGTGCCAGCAGACCCCGCGGGACTAACTACGAGCAGTACTTC. Amino acid sequence: CASRPRGTNYEQYF.

V gene TRBV6-1 combines with J gene TRBJ2-5; D might be TRBD2 (5 bases). The CDR3 extends over 13 amino acids. CDR1 is MNHNS, CDR2 SASEGT, per germline. V gave up 1 base and J gave up 4 bases, with 7 bases separating them. CDR3 coding DNA: TGTGCCAGCAGTGAAGTCACTAGAGAGACCCAGTACTTC. Its translation is CASSEVTRETQYF.

This clonotype was recorded at least ten times. This rearrangement joins TRBV30 to TRBJ1-1; TRBD1 might be the D (5 bases). Germline V gene lookup returns CDR1 GTSNPN and CDR2 SVGIG (reference sequence). This CDR3 is 13 amino acids long. V was clipped by 3 bases and J by 4 bases, with 12 bases between them. Written as DNA, the CDR3 is TGTGCCTGGAGAGGGGAAGTGGGCACTGAAGCTTTCTTT. This gives the protein CAWRGEVGTEAFF.

This clonotype was detected many times. The chain uses TRBV3-1 and TRBJ2-5, with 9 bases fitting TRBD2. CDR3 length: 15 residues. With 6 bases clipped from V and 6 bases from J, the junction kept 11 bases outside the gene matches. Germline CDR1 is LGHDT and CDR2 is YNNKEL (reference sequence). The CDR3 protein is CASSPHSGSGKTQYF. In nucleotides, the CDR3 is TGTGCCAGCAGTCCACATAGCGGGAGTGGAAAGACCCAGTACTTC.

The table lists this clonotype with many counts. The chain employs TRBV20-1 and TRBJ2-2; D remains unclear. CDR1 is DFQATT, CDR2 SNEGSKA, per germline (reference sequence). This CDR3 is built from 14 residues. Trimming removed 2 bases at V and 0 bases at J, with 7 bases between. CDR3 sequence (DNA): TGCAGTGCTAGATCGGGTGCGAACACCGGGGAGCTGTTTTTT. As protein: CSARSGANTGELFF.

This clonotype was picked up many times. This chain uses TRBV19 with TRBJ1-1; D may be TRBD1 (6 bases). CDR1 is LNHDA, CDR2 SQIVND, per germline (reference sequence). V lost 6 bases and J lost 3, with 11 bases in between. The CDR3 contains 13 residues. The CDR3 DNA is TGTGCCAGTAGAATCCAGGGGTACACTGAAGCTTTCTTT. The encoded protein is CASRIQGYTEAFF.

This clonotype was seen a handful of times. The V call is TRBV6-1, the J call TRBJ2-4; D gene ambiguous. V lost 8 bases, J lost 2 bases, and 16 bases lay in between. This CDR3 has 15 residues. Germline-derived CDR1 and CDR2 are MNHNS and SASEGT. The CDR3: CASLMGTLTKNIQYF. The CDR3, as DNA: TGTGCCAGCCTGATGGGTACACTCACCAAAAACATTCAGTACTTC.

This clonotype was observed many times. V is TRBV25-1 and J is TRBJ1-2; a possible D gene is TRBD1 (6 bases). V lost 1 base and J lost 3, with 15 bases in between. Germline values: CDR1 MGHDK, CDR2 SYGVNS. The CDR3 sequence is 16 residues long. Written as DNA, the CDR3 is TGTGCCAGCAGTGAATCGGCAGGGGAGGGAGACTATGGCTACACCTTC. It codes for CASSESAGEGDYGYTF.

The chain uses TRBV20-1 and TRBJ2-7; TRBD1 aligns across 8 bases. This CDR3 has 12 residues. Germline V gene data show CDR1 as DFQATT and CDR2 as SNEGSKA (reference sequence). The CDR3 region has the DNA TGCGGGATAAGAACAGGGGGATACGAGCAGTACTTC. This encodes CGIRTGGYEQYF.

The sample holds many counts of this clonotype. This sequence joins TRBV28 and TRBJ2-2; TRBD2 agrees at 15 bases. V gave up 9 bases and J gave up 3 bases; unmatched junction bases: 8. CDR1 and CDR2 (germline): MDHEN, SYDVKM. The CDR3 totals 17 residues. In DNA, the CDR3 is TGTGCCAGTACAGGGACTAGCGGGAGGCTGGACACCGGGGAGCTGTTTTTT. The encoded protein is CASTGTSGRLDTGELFF.

The gene calls are TRBV20-1 and TRBJ1-5; D is possibly TRBD1 (6 bases). With 0 bases removed from V and 0 bases from J, the gap between germline ends came to 21 bases. This CDR3 has 19 residues. Germline V CDR1 and CDR2: DFQATT, SNEGSKA (reference sequence). This chain's CDR3 is CSARDRGAFPRYSNQPQHF. DNA of the CDR3: TGCAGTGCTAGAGATCGGGGGGCATTCCCTCGATATAGCAATCAGCCCCAGCATTTT.

Ten or more counts support this clonotype. This rearrangement joins TRBV25-1 to TRBJ2-7; TRBD1 or TRBD2 may be the D gene (6 bases each). V was cut by 3 bases and J by 0 bases, with 12 bases left in between. The germline CDR1 and CDR2 sequences are MGHDK and SYGVNS. CDR3 length equals 15 residues. The CDR3 is CASSEAGHNSYEQYF. CDR3 nucleotide sequence: TGTGCCAGCAGTGAGGCGGGACACAACTCCTACGAGCAGTACTTC.